This section outlines one T cell receptor beta chain sequence together with its context. Its cognate antigen has yet to be identified. No clone much larger than this one lies a single base away; base qualities are absent. The CDR3 sequence holds 17 residues, the cysteine and phenylalanine included. Kept here is only the CDR3 DNA, which spans 51 bases and is read in frame from base 1. From a lookup of the germline V gene (reference sequence), CDR1 and CDR2 are SEHNR and FQNEAQ. V is cut back by 3 bases and J by 5 bases, with 12 bases in the junction unmatched. The data were obtained in a study of response to subunit inactivated influenza vaccine (dated by TCRdb to 2016 to 2018). As for the study more broadly: To follow how T cells responded to a trivalent subunit inactivated influenza vaccine, the researchers relied on deep quantitative profiling of the T cell receptor repertoire. Points the paper makes about the study in general: The authors suggested that each seasonal influenza vaccination may recruit only a limited number of new T cells.

Libraries were prepared through RT-PCR. TCRdb shows the sequencer as Illumina HiSeq 2500. TCRdb redid the processing of the public reads, applying fastp at Q25 and MiXCR, and retained in-frame beta chains. Each entry is one CDR3 protein sequence, shown with its most common DNA and genes. Here the sample has approximately 160,000 distinct CDR3 sequences; around a tenth occur a single time. The ten largest clones capture around 35% of the sample. The receptor's source is a man aged 50 to 69 who received an inactivated influenza vaccine. Donor details come from another sample of the same person, matched by shared clones. Sequenced here: CD8+ T cells sorted from PBMCs, sampled around 25 months after vaccination. The rearranged chain carries TRBV7-9 and TRBJ2-7; 11 bases in between match TRBD2. The bases read TGTGCCAGCAGCTTTGCCGGGACTAGCGGACCCAAGGACGAGCAGTACTTC. Its coded protein is CASSFAGTSGPKDEQYF.